The 22 T cell receptor beta chains given below trace back to one sample, sequenced in a study of T cells in Graves' hyperthyroidism and ophthalmopathy (dated by TCRdb to between 2017 and 2020). Receptor amplification or capture employed multiplex PCR. The data were produced on an Illumina HiSeq 2000. Amplification of TCR beta CDR3 regions was carried out from RNA transcripts. A first-round RT-PCR of the TCR CDR3 used the HTBI primer set with the Qiagen OneStep RT-PCR kit. In-frame beta chains were kept once TCRdb had trimmed the public reads at Q25 with fastp and called clones with MiXCR. A single entry per CDR3 protein holds the most common genes and DNA from its merged rows. The sample has about 210,000 distinct CDR3 sequences on record, 18% of them singletons. The ten largest make up just under 45% of the sample. Sample: blood. Receptor source: a man in his forties with Graves' hyperthyroidism.

This clonotype was seen at least ten times. The rearrangement uses TRBV20-1 and TRBJ2-1, with 8 bases aligning to TRBD1. The germline CDR1 and CDR2 sequences are DFQATT and SNEGSKA (reference sequence). J lost 7 bases, V lost 7 bases, and 12 bases had no gene match. This CDR3 contains 14 residues. The CDR3: CSEQGGGYLNEQFF. The CDR3, as DNA: TGCAGTGAACAGGGGGGAGGATATTTGAATGAGCAGTTCTTC.

This clonotype occurred many times. The CDR3 region is CASTRDVATEAFF. Written as DNA, the CDR3 is TGTGCCAGCACGAGGGACGTTGCCACTGAAGCTTTCTTT. This sequence joins TRBV2 and TRBJ1-1; a weak D match, TRBD1 (5 bases). The CDR3 is made up of 13 amino acids. Germline V gene sequence: CDR1 SNHLY, CDR2 FYNNEI. Trimming shortened V by 7 bases and J by 4 bases, and 13 bases separated the two germline ends. Together with reference TRBV2 and TRBJ1-1, the CDR3 gives the full variable domain: EPEVTQTPSHQVTQMGQEVILRCVPISNHLYFYWYRQILGQKVEFLVSFYNNEISEKSEIFDDQFSVERPDGSNFTLKIRSTKLEDSAMYFCASTRDVATEAFFGQGTRLTVV.

At least ten counts were recorded for this clonotype. This rearrangement joins TRBV18 to TRBJ1-3; D remains unclear. The CDR3 runs to 15 residues. Trimming took 0 bases from V and 2 from J, leaving 8 bases between them. Germline CDR1 reads KGHSH; CDR2 reads LQKENI. CDR3 region: CASSPPTGTGNTIYF. CDR3 sequence (DNA): TGTGCCAGCTCACCACCGACGGGAACTGGAAACACCATATATTTT.

This chain connects TRBV20-1 to TRBJ2-7; TRBD1 matches 12 bases. Germline V gene lookup returns CDR1 DFQATT and CDR2 SNEGSKA (reference sequence). V dropped 1 base and J dropped 4; count of bases not matched to a gene: 5. This CDR3 has 15 amino acids. This CDR3 reads CSARAGTGGLYEQYF. DNA for the CDR3: TGCAGTGCTAGAGCGGGGACAGGGGGCTTGTACGAGCAGTACTTC.

This clonotype was counted a few times. The chain couples TRBV3-1 to TRBJ1-5, with TRBD1 as a possible D gene (6 bases). This CDR3 is 14 amino acids long. V was clipped by 4 bases and J by 2 bases, with 9 bases between them. Looked up from germline, CDR1 is LGHDT and CDR2 is YNNKEL (reference sequence). The CDR3: CASSPSGGNQPQHF. CDR3 nucleotides: TGTGCCAGCAGCCCATCAGGGGGCAATCAGCCCCAGCATTTT.

This clonotype was detected many times. V and J are TRBV20-1 and TRBJ2-1; TRBD2 might be the D (6 bases). The length of the CDR3 is 14 residues. Between the trimmed V and J ends, which lost 6 bases and 0 bases, there was a span of 12 bases. CDR1 and CDR2 from the germline V gene are DFQATT and SNEGSKA (reference sequence). In DNA, the CDR3 is TGCAGTGCCGGGACTGACAGCTCCTACAATGAGCAGTTCTTC. Translation gives CSAGTDSSYNEQFF.

This clonotype has only a few counts. V gene TRBV7-9 combines with J gene TRBJ2-5; the match to TRBD1 covers 9 bases. The CDR3 consists of 15 residues. Trimming at V came to 5 bases and at J to 5 bases, leaving 9 bases not matched to a gene. Germline loops: CDR1 SEHNR, CDR2 FQNEAQ (reference sequence). In DNA form, the CDR3 reads TGTGCCAGCAGCCCCCTTGGGACAGGGCCCGAGACCCAGTACTTC. Residues: CASSPLGTGPETQYF. The full variable domain, its missing parts supplied by reference TRBV7-9 and TRBJ2-5, is DTGVSQNPRHKITKRGQNVTFRCDPISEHNRLYWYRQTLGQGPEFLTYFQNEAQLEKSRLLSDRFSAERPKGSFSTLEIQRTEQGDSAMYLCASSPLGTGPETQYFGPGTRLLVL.

At least ten counts were recorded for this clonotype. This chain uses TRBV5-1 with TRBJ1-1, with 9 bases lining up with TRBD1. Germline CDR1 SGHRS, CDR2 YFSETQ. The CDR3 is made up of 14 amino acids. J was trimmed by 3 bases and V by 2 bases; bases with no gene match: 2. The DNA of the CDR3 is TGCGCCAGCAGCTTAACAGGGGGCCACACTGAAGCTTTCTTT. It specifies CASSLTGGHTEAFF.

In this sample, this clonotype turned up many times. V is TRBV12-3 or TRBV12-4 and J is TRBJ1-1, with D uncertain. V was shortened by 4 bases and J by 4 bases, with 10 bases between the two germline ends. This CDR3 spans 13 amino acids. In nucleotides, the CDR3 is TGTGCCAGCAGTTCAAATGAGGGCACTGAAGCTTTCTTT. Translated: CASSSNEGTEAFF.

This clonotype has a count of ten or more. This chain joins TRBV20-1 and TRBJ2-1; 13 nucleotides line up with TRBD2. The CDR3 spans 18 residues. J was trimmed by 4 bases and V by 0 bases; bases with no gene match: 9. Germline CDR1 reads DFQATT; CDR2 reads SNEGSKA (reference sequence). The CDR3 here is CSARDWVTSGGDYNEQFF. Here the CDR3 DNA reads TGCAGTGCTAGAGATTGGGTTACTAGCGGGGGGGATTACAATGAGCAGTTCTTC.

The chain joins TRBV5-1 to TRBJ2-2, with 11 bases that match TRBD1. This CDR3 has 15 amino acids. With V trimmed by 0 bases and J by 7 bases, 2 bases remained unmatched. From germline, CDR1 is SGHRS and CDR2 YFSETQ. CDR3 protein: CASSLGTGGIGELFF. DNA for the CDR3: TGCGCCAGCAGCTTGGGGACAGGGGGCATCGGGGAGCTGTTTTTT. Full variable domain (remainder filled in from reference TRBV5-1 and TRBJ2-2): KAGVTQTPRYLIKTRGQQVTLSCSPISGHRSVSWYQQTPGQGLQFLFEYFSETQRNKGNFPGRFSGRQFSNSRSEMNVSTLELGDSALYLCASSLGTGGIGELFFGEGSRLTVL.

This clonotype has at least ten counts. This rearrangement joins TRBV30 to TRBJ1-6; D ambiguous. Trimming took 7 bases from V and 18 from J, leaving 10 bases between them. This CDR3 is built from 8 residues. The germline V gene has CDR1 GTSNPN and CDR2 SVGIG (reference sequence). The CDR3 DNA is TGTGCCTCGGGAAGGACCCACTTT. Translated: CASGRTHF.

The gene calls are TRBV10-3 and TRBJ2-1, with 10 bases fitting TRBD1. Trimming at V came to 1 base and at J to 5 bases, leaving 5 bases not matched to a gene. Germline CDR1 ENHRY, CDR2 SYGVKD. The CDR3 runs to 16 residues. The CDR3, as DNA: TGTGCCATCAGTGAGTGGGGGGGGACAGGGGACAATGAGCAGTTCTTC. This sequence encodes CAISEWGGTGDNEQFF.

This clonotype has at least ten counts. This chain uses TRBV7-2 with TRBJ1-1; 8 bases match TRBD1. Trimming removed 4 bases from V and 4 bases from J; junction bases left unmatched: 20. Per germline, CDR1 SGHTA and CDR2 FQGNSA. This CDR3 comprises 19 residues. For the CDR3, the DNA is TGTGCCAGCAGCTCGTCGAGAACTCAGGGGGCGGGTAGGGTCACTGAAGCTTTCTTT. It specifies CASSSSRTQGAGRVTEAFF.

This clonotype was seen at least ten times. The chain couples TRBV20-1 to TRBJ1-1; tentative D call: TRBD1 (5 bases). This CDR3 spans 16 amino acids. The V and J ends lost 2 bases and 1 base respectively, with 17 bases between them. The germline CDR1 and CDR2 sequences are DFQATT and SNEGSKA (reference sequence). The CDR3 sequence: CSARSEKVGRNTEAFF. The CDR3 nucleotides read TGCAGTGCTAGAAGCGAAAAAGTGGGGCGGAACACTGAAGCTTTCTTT.

Notes on this clonotype: A much more abundant neighbour one base away suggests this may be a read error. V and J are TRBV20-1 and TRBJ1-3; D gene ambiguous. The V gene's germline CDR1 is DFQATT and CDR2 SNEGSKA (reference sequence). The CDR3 spans 14 residues. CDR3 in DNA: TGCAGTGCTAGAGATGCACGGCGGGGAAACACCATGTATTTT. This encodes CSARDARRGNTMYF.

In this sample, this clonotype turned up many times. DNA of the CDR3: TGTGCCTGGGCGGACAGGGGGGAGCAGTACTTC. Protein sequence: CAWADRGEQYF. The chain has TRBV30 and TRBJ2-7, with 10 bases matching TRBD1. The V gene end was trimmed by 5 bases and the J gene end by 7 bases; junction bases not matched to a gene: 2. The CDR3 is 11 amino acids. Germline CDR1 GTSNPN, CDR2 SVGIG (reference sequence). Together with reference TRBV30 and TRBJ2-7, the CDR3 gives the full variable domain: SQTIHQWPATLVQPVGSPLSLECTVEGTSNPNLYWYRQAAGRGLQLLFYSVGIGQISSEVPQNLSASRPQDRQFILSSKKLLLSDSGFYLCAWADRGEQYFGPGTRLTVT.

Many counts were recorded for this clonotype. The V and J genes are TRBV20-1 and TRBJ1-1; D ambiguous. Germline CDR1 DFQATT, CDR2 SNEGSKA (reference sequence). Trimming took off 0 bases at V and 1 base at J, with 6 bases between the two ends. The CDR3 runs 13 residues. This CDR3 is CSARDVRNTEAFF. The CDR3 nucleotides are TGCAGTGCTAGAGATGTTAGGAACACTGAAGCTTTCTTT.

Ten or more counts support this clonotype. The V gene is TRBV28, the J gene TRBJ2-7; D not resolved. Germline CDR1 and CDR2: MDHEN and SYDVKM. The CDR3 extends over 10 amino acids. The ends were cut back, 9 bases at V and 7 bases at J, with 10 bases in the middle. As DNA, the CDR3 is TGTGCCAGGGGGTCGGAAGAGCAGTACTTC. This codes for CARGSEEQYF.

This clonotype was observed a handful of times. V and J are TRBV6-1 and TRBJ2-2; weak D call: TRBD1 (6 bases). V lost 5 bases and J lost 0, with 13 bases in between. CDR3 length: 16 amino acids. CDR1 is MNHNS, CDR2 SASEGT, per germline. CDR3 sequence reads: CASSKTGTANTGELFF. Written as DNA, the CDR3 is TGTGCCAGCAGTAAAACAGGGACCGCGAACACCGGGGAGCTGTTTTTT.

At least ten counts were recorded for this clonotype. The V gene is TRBV7-2, the J gene TRBJ1-4; weak D call: TRBD1 (6 bases). V lost 5 bases, J lost 7 bases, and 14 bases lay in between. The germline CDR1 and CDR2 sequences are SGHTA and FQGNSA. This CDR3 spans 14 amino acids. CDR3 in DNA: TGTGCCAGCAGCCATGACAGGTCGAGTGAAAAACTGTTTTTT. This encodes CASSHDRSSEKLFF. Drawing the rest from reference TRBV7-2 and TRBJ1-4, the complete variable domain is GAGVSQSPSNKVTEKGKDVELRCDPISGHTALYWYRQSLGQGLEFLIYFQGNSAPDKSGLPSDRFSAERTGGSVSTLTIQRTQQEDSAVYLCASSHDRSSEKLFFGSGTQLSVL.

V gene TRBV12-3 or TRBV12-4 combines with J gene TRBJ2-1; TRBD1 aligns across 10 bases. V gave up 5 bases and J gave up 4 bases; unmatched junction bases: 5. The CDR3 contains 15 residues. The CDR3 DNA is TGTGCCAGCAGTGGGACAGGGGCCCCTTACAATGAGCAGTTCTTC. Residues: CASSGTGAPYNEQFF.